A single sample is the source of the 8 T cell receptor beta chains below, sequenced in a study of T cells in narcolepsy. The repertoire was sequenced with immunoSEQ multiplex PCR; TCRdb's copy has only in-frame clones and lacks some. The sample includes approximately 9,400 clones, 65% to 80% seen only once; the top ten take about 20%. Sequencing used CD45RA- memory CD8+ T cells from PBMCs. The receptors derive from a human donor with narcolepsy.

The CDR3 loop reads CASSVERGPNTEAFF. The CDR3 DNA is TGTGCCAGCAGCGTAGAACGGGGCCCGAACACTGAAGCTTTCTTT. The chain joins TRBV9 to TRBJ1-1; weak D call: TRBD1 (5 bases). The CDR3 sequence is 15 residues long. CDR1 is SGDLS and CDR2 is YYNGEE in the germline V gene. The ends were cut back, 0 bases at V and 1 base at J, with 10 bases in the middle. Full variable domain (missing parts from reference TRBV9 and TRBJ1-1): DSGVTQTPKHLITATGQRVTLRCSPRSGDLSVYWYQQSLDQGLQFLIQYYNGEERAKGNILERFSAQQFPDLHSELNLSSLELGDSALYFCASSVERGPNTEAFFGQGTRLTVV.

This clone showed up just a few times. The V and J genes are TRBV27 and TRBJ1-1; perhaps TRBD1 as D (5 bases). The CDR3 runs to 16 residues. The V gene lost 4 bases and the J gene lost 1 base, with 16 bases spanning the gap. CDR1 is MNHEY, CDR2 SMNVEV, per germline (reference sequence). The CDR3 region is CASSWGDKRGNTEAFF. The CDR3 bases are TGTGCCAGCAGTTGGGGGGATAAAAGAGGGAACACTGAAGCTTTCTTT.

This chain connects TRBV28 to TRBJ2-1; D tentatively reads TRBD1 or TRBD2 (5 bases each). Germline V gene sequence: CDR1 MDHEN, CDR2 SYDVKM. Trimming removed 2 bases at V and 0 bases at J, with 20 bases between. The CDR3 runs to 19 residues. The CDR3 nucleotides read TGTGCCAGCAGTTTAATATCCCCGTCGGGACCCTACTCCTACAATGAGCAGTTCTTC. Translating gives CASSLISPSGPYSYNEQFF.

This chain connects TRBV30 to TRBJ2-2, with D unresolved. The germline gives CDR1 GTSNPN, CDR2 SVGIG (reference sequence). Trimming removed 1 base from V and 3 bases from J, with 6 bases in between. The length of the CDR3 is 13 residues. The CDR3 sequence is CAWSGDDTGELFF. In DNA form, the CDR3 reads TGTGCCTGGAGTGGAGATGACACCGGGGAGCTGTTTTTT.

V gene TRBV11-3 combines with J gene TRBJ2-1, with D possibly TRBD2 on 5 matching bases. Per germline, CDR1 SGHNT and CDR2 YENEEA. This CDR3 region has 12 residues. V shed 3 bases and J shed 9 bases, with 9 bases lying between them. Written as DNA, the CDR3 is TGTGCCAGCAGCTTCGGCGAGGGTGAGCAGTTCTTC. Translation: CASSFGEGEQFF.

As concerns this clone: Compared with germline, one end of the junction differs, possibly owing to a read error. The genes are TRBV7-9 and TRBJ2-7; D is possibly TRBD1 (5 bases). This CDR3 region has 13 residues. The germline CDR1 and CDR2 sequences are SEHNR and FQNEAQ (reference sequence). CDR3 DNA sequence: TGTGCCAGCAGCTTAGAACAGGTCGAACCAACCAACTTC. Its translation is CASSLEQVEPTNF.

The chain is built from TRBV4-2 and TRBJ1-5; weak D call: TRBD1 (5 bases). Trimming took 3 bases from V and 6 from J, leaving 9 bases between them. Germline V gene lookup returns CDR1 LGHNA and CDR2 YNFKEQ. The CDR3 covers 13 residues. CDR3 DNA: TGTGCCAGCAGCCAGGGGGTTGGTCAGCCCCAGCATTTT. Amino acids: CASSQGVGQPQHF.

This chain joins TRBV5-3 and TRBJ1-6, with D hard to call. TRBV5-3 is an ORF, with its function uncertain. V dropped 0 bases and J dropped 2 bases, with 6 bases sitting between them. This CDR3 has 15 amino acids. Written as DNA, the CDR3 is TGTGCCAGAAGCTTGGGAGTTCCCTATAATTCACCCCTCCACTTT. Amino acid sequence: CARSLGVPYNSPLHF.